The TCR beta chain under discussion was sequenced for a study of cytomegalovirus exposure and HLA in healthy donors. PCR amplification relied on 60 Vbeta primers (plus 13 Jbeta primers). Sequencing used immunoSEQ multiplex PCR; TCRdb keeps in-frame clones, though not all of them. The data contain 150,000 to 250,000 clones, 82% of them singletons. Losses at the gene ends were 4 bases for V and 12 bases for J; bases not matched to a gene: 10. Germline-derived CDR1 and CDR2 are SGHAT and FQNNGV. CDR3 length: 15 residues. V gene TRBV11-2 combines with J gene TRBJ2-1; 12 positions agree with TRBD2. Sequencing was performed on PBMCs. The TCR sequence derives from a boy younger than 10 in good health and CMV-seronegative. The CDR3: CASSSVYSSGRGQFF. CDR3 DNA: TGTGCCAGCAGCTCCGTATACTCTAGCGGGAGGGGGCAGTTCTTC.